This T cell receptor (beta chain) derives from a study of blood T cell repertoires in COVID-19. Overall study: Whether acute or convalescent, the COVID-19 samples came from the United States, Italy and Spain. T cells, B-cell-depleted T cells, or PBMCs provided the cDNA or gDNA that served as material.

Original processing notes: Reference gene primer amplification yielded estimated nucleated cell counts. Generated by immunoSEQ multiplex PCR, the TCRdb table keeps only in-frame clones and is missing some. V and J calls and clone size follow that table, whereas D and trimming were derived from the DNA. This sample has some 99,000 clones, with just under 90% found just once. The CDR3 consists of 16 residues. CDR1 is LGHNA and CDR2 is YNFKEQ in the germline V gene. Trimming stripped 5 bases from V and 1 base from J, with 16 bases between. This receptor was taken from a human donor in a cohort sampled during active COVID-19. The V call is TRBV4-2, the J call TRBJ2-3; TRBD2 is a possible D gene (7 bases). The specimen sequenced was peripheral blood. CDR3 region: CASSGRDYRGTDTQYF. CDR3 sequence (DNA): TGTGCCAGCAGCGGCCGGGACTACAGGGGCACAGATACGCAGTATTTT.